The sequence of this T cell receptor (beta chain) was determined in a study of PD-1 blockade in classical Hodgkin lymphoma. General study findings and limits: Complete responders had baseline diversity similar to newly diagnosed patients. Exclusion was applied to patients who started nivolumab under 1 year after ASCT. Differences between repertoires have undefined causes, possibly disease activity or prior therapy.

The germline V gene has CDR1 SGHDT and CDR2 YYEEEE. The CDR3 contains 14 residues. J gave up 5 bases and V 4 bases, and 7 bases lay outside the gene matches. Assay used: immunoSEQ multiplex PCR; TCRdb lists only in-frame clones, some missing. Among about 54,000 clones listed, 91% were seen once. About this clone itself: Its antigen is still unknown.

With no exception, relapse followed autologous stem cell transplantation in all patients, and brentuximab vedotin exposure varied. Best responses were complete response, partial response or progressive disease. The sample here was peripheral blood mononuclear cells (PBMCs), taken before the second cycle of nivolumab. The TCR was taken from a human donor with classical Hodgkin lymphoma. V is TRBV5-6 and J is TRBJ1-1, with 8 bases lining up with TRBD1. The CDR3 region is CASSHRGLTTEAFF. CDR3 nucleotide sequence: TGTGCCAGCAGCCACAGGGGGTTAACGACTGAAGCTTTCTTT.